This entry is about one T cell receptor beta chain. Antigen specificity is unknown. This entry belongs to a study of T cell responses to AZD1222 COVID-19 vaccine. Study results and limitations: There were vaccine-associated CD4 TCRs across spike, dominant at 160-218 and 743-854. It should be noted that donors were predominantly white British and more often female, and clonal diversity was possibly underestimated.

Germline assignment: CDR1 SGHTA and CDR2 FQGNSA. Trimming at V came to 5 bases and at J to 8 bases, leaving 9 bases not matched to a gene. The CDR3 is made up of 14 amino acids. The assay was immunoSEQ multiplex PCR, and TCRdb's table has in-frame clones only and misses some. Altogether roughly 200,000 clones are present, around 94% being singletons, with the ten largest covering 1% to 1.5%. The sequence came from an adult in good health. Here the sequenced sample was peripheral blood, taken on day 0 of AZD1222 vaccination. The chain uses TRBV7-2 and TRBJ1-5; TRBD1 aligns across 7 bases. CDR3 sequence reads: CASSLPGQREPQHF. CDR3 DNA sequence: TGTGCCAGCAGCCTTCCGGGACAGAGGGAGCCCCAGCATTTT.